This TCR beta chain came from a study of follicular helper T cells after annual influenza vaccination. Study-level information: Some donors were sampled over the 2013-2014, 2014-2015 and 2015-2016 vaccinations. Findings and caveats of the study: ICOS+CD38+ cTfh clonality change tracked circulating plasmablast frequency change.

Noted time point: 2014-2015 season, pre-vaccination. Sorted cTfh were non-naive CD4+CXCR5+PD-1+, either ICOS+CD38+ or ICOS-CD38-. TCRB was sequenced at Survey level resolution. Libraries were prepared by immunoSEQ multiplex PCR; TCRdb keeps only in-frame clonotypes and omits some of them. The sample has some 9,000 clones, 70% to 80% seen once. A remark on this clone: Its antigen is currently unknown.

This sequence was found in an adult who received the influenza vaccine. This material consisted of CXCR5+ CD38- circulating T follicular helper cells from blood, taken on the day of influenza vaccination. Noted subset: circulating Tfh, non-naive CD4+CXCR5+PD-1+ (ICOS+CD38+ or ICOS-CD38-).

The CDR3 coding sequence is TGTGCCAGCAGCCGCCCCCACAGGGGTGAGCAGTTCTTC. Amino acid sequence: CASSRPHRGEQFF. V gene TRBV7-2 combines with J gene TRBJ2-1, with 7 positions matching TRBD1. Trimming cost V 5 bases and J 9 bases; bases outside gene matches: 7. The CDR3 covers 13 residues. Germline V lookup: CDR1 SGHTA, CDR2 FQGNSA.